Detailed here is one T cell receptor beta chain. Its antigen is unknown. Germline V lookup: CDR1 LNHNV, CDR2 YYDKDF (reference sequence). CDR3 length equals 16 residues. Trimming left V 3 bases short and J 2 bases short, with 14 bases between. At collection, donors were nominally healthy, but unrecorded immune exposures were probable. 13 Jbeta primers and 60 Vbeta primers were used for the PCR. In the original processing: In a later analysis, some 11 million of about 80 million unique beta chains occurred in at least two donors. Profiling relied on immunoSEQ multiplex PCR, and the TCRdb table lists in-frame clones only, not all of them. V, J and clone size reflect that table, while D and trimming were determined from the DNA. Of about 180,000 clones in the sample, over 70% were seen once. The data are from a study of cytomegalovirus exposure and HLA in healthy donors. For the study at large: Counted in an early data release were tens of millions of unique TCRs from HLA-typed donors.

Study findings and constraints: A later analysis found most CMV-associated TCR beta chains apparently HLA-restricted.

The sample was PBMCs. The chain joins TRBV15 to TRBJ2-1; D possibly corresponds to TRBD2 (6 bases). The source of this sequence is a man aged 40-49 years in good health and CMV-seronegative. This chain's CDR3 is CATSRGGDPTYNEQFF. The CDR3 DNA is TGTGCCACCAGCAGGGGGGGTGACCCCACCTACAATGAGCAGTTCTTC. Full variable domain (missing parts from reference TRBV15 and TRBJ2-1): DAMVIQNPRYQVTQFGKPVTLSCSQTLNHNVMYWYQQKSSQAPKLLFHYYDKDFNNEADTPDNFQSRRPNTSFCFLDIRSPGLGDTAMYLCATSRGGDPTYNEQFFGPGTRLTVL.